Following are 21 T cell receptor beta chains from one sample sequenced in a study of human T cells and chemical hapten exposure. The study extracted total RNA from unfractionated whole blood. Each CDR3 protein is one row after TCRdb ran MiXCR on the 5' RACE reads. The sample includes 120,000 to 150,000 distinct CDR3 sequences, around 4% seen only once; the top ten take around 1.4%. The receptor set was obtained from a female donor in good health.

This clonotype was detected only a few times. This chain links TRBV20-1 with TRBJ2-2; the D is unclear. The V gene lost 2 bases and the J gene lost 5 bases, with 9 bases spanning the gap. CDR3 length equals 13 residues. From germline, CDR1 is DFQATT and CDR2 SNEGSKA (reference sequence). CDR3 nucleotide sequence: TGCAGTGCTAGACCAAGGGTTACCGGGGAGCTGTTTTTT. Amino acids: CSARPRVTGELFF.

This clonotype was counted at least ten times. The chain carries TRBV5-1 and TRBJ2-1; no clear D gene. This CDR3 comprises 14 residues. V lost 2 bases and J 6 bases, leaving 12 bases between the germline ends. Germline CDR1 and CDR2: SGHRS and YFSETQ. The CDR3 sequence is CASSFSSGVNEQFF. For the CDR3, the DNA is TGCGCCAGCAGCTTTTCGTCTGGAGTCAATGAGCAGTTCTTC.

This clonotype was counted at least ten times. This chain joins TRBV29-1 and TRBJ2-7; no reliable D call. The CDR3 extends over 13 amino acids. Germline loops: CDR1 SQVTM, CDR2 ANQGSEA. V dropped 4 bases and J dropped 3 bases, with 13 bases sitting between them. DNA for the CDR3: TGCAGCGTTGTGGATCGAAAATACTACGAGCAGTACTTC. Its protein product is CSVVDRKYYEQYF.

This clonotype came up many times. The chain recombines TRBV4-1 with TRBJ2-1; possibly TRBD2 for D (6 bases). The CDR3 spans 17 residues. The V gene's germline CDR1 is MGHRA and CDR2 YSYEKL. V lost 0 bases and J lost 8, with 20 bases in between. The DNA for the CDR3 is TGCGCCAGCAGCCAAGAGGGGGGTAGGACTCTTGGGGATGAGCAGTTCTTC. Its translation: CASSQEGGRTLGDEQFF.

This clonotype was seen many times. A read error may account for a junction end that differs from germline. The chain employs TRBV5-1 and TRBJ1-4; D remains ambiguous. CDR1 and CDR2 (germline): SGHRS, YFSETQ. The CDR3 length is 14 residues. CDR3 DNA: TGCGCGAGCAGAGTTCGAAACGGGGATGAAAAACTGTTTTTT. It codes for CASRVRNGDEKLFF.

V and J are TRBV7-9 and TRBJ1-4, with TRBD1 matching over 7 bases. Trimming took 4 bases from V and 6 from J; bases not matched to a gene: 8. The CDR3 has 15 amino acids. CDR1 is SEHNR and CDR2 is FQNEAQ in the germline V gene (reference sequence). CDR3 nucleotide sequence: TGTGCCAGCAGCTCCGACAGGGTGGGGGATGAAAAACTGTTTTTT. It specifies CASSSDRVGDEKLFF.

This clonotype has ten or more counts. This chain uses TRBV2 with TRBJ1-1; no firm D call. V lost 4 bases and J 5 bases, leaving 8 bases between the germline ends. Germline V gene lookup returns CDR1 SNHLY and CDR2 FYNNEI. The CDR3 is 12 amino acids. The CDR3 coding sequence is TGTGCCAGCAGTGCGGAAAGAACTGAAGCTTTCTTT. Its protein product is CASSAERTEAFF.

In its sample, this clonotype was seen many times. The chain employs TRBV2 and TRBJ2-3, with 9 bases lining up with TRBD2. V dropped 6 bases and J dropped 2; count of bases not matched to a gene: 18. CDR1 SNHLY and CDR2 FYNNEI come from the germline V gene. The CDR3 has 19 residues. CDR3 protein: CASRTIWAASGADTDTQYF. CDR3 in DNA: TGTGCCAGCAGAACCATTTGGGCGGCTAGCGGGGCGGACACAGATACGCAGTATTTT.

This clonotype came up many times. CDR3 region: CASSQVLASPLHF. As DNA, the CDR3 is TGTGCCAGCAGCCAAGTTTTGGCCTCACCCCTCCACTTT. V gene TRBV3-1 combines with J gene TRBJ1-6; D gene ambiguous. V was clipped by 1 base and J by 10 bases, with 8 bases between them. Germline CDR1 reads LGHDT; CDR2 reads YNNKEL (reference sequence). The CDR3 sequence is 13 residues long.

This clonotype appeared many times. The chain recombines TRBV20-1 with TRBJ2-5, with 12 bases fitting TRBD2. With 1 base clipped from V and 4 bases from J, the junction kept 7 bases outside the gene matches. This CDR3 contains 16 residues. Per the germline V gene, CDR1 is DFQATT and CDR2 is SNEGSKA (reference sequence). The chain's CDR3 is CSARAASGGAIETQYF. As DNA, the CDR3 is TGCAGTGCTAGAGCGGCTAGCGGGGGGGCAATAGAGACCCAGTACTTC.

This clonotype was counted at least ten times. The CDR3 DNA reads as TGTGCCAGTAGTCGGGACAGAAGCAACTATGGCTACACCTTC. It translates to CASSRDRSNYGYTF. The gene calls are TRBV12-3 or TRBV12-4 and TRBJ1-2; 7 bases align to TRBD1. This CDR3 has 14 residues. With 9 bases clipped from V and 2 bases from J, the junction kept 9 bases outside the gene matches.

Notes on this clonotype: Being one base from a much bigger clone, this may be a read error. The conserved phenylalanine or tryptophan normally closing the CDR3 is absent here, so this likely arose from a read error. The chain uses TRBV7-3 and TRBJ2-3; D remains unclear. The CDR3 covers 14 residues. From germline, CDR1 is SGHTA and CDR2 FQGTGA. With 3 bases removed from V and 2 bases from J, the gap between germline ends came to 9 bases. For the CDR3, the DNA is TGTGCCAGCAGCTTGGGGATAGACACAGATACGCAGTATCTT. It codes for CASSLGIDTDTQYL.

The table lists this clonotype with many counts. The chain recombines TRBV29-1 with TRBJ2-5, with D perhaps matching TRBD1 (6 bases). This CDR3 spans 12 amino acids. V was clipped by 7 bases and J by 4 bases, with 13 bases between them. Germline V lookup: CDR1 SQVTM, CDR2 ANQGSEA. The CDR3 region is CSGTQGPETQYF. CDR3 sequence (DNA): TGCAGCGGTACTCAGGGGCCAGAGACCCAGTACTTC.

This clonotype has a count of ten or more. J is TRBJ2-1 and V is TRBV14; D is perhaps TRBD1 or TRBD2 (7 bases each). The CDR3 runs 17 residues. CDR1 and CDR2 from the germline V gene are SGHDN and FVKESK. With 5 bases removed from V and 0 bases from J, the gap between germline ends came to 17 bases. The CDR3 DNA reads TGTGCCAGCAGCTTTGACAGGGAGGGCGACTCCTACAATGAGCAGTTCTTC. It encodes CASSFDREGDSYNEQFF.

The table lists this clonotype with many counts. V is TRBV18 and J is TRBJ2-7; D unresolved. The CDR3 loop spans 14 amino acids. Looked up from germline, CDR1 is KGHSH and CDR2 is LQKENI. Trimming removed 2 bases at V and 1 base at J, with 9 bases between. Here the CDR3 reads CASSPAAGSYEQYF. The CDR3 DNA reads as TGTGCCAGCTCACCAGCGGCAGGATCCTACGAGCAGTACTTC.

This clonotype has a handful of counts. V and J are TRBV5-1 and TRBJ1-4; 8 bases are a match to TRBD1. V gave up 2 bases and J gave up 7 bases; unmatched junction bases: 4. The CDR3 contains 14 residues. The germline V gene encodes CDR1 SGHRS and CDR2 YFSETQ. DNA of the CDR3: TGCGCCAGCAGCTTTGGACAGGGTGGTGAAAAACTGTTTTTT. Encoded protein: CASSFGQGGEKLFF.

The sample holds many counts of this clonotype. The CDR3 nucleotides read TGTGCCATCAGTGCCGGACAGGGGGTCTACGAGCAGTACTTC. As protein: CAISAGQGVYEQYF. The chain couples TRBV10-3 to TRBJ2-7; 10 bases agree with TRBD1. Germline values: CDR1 ENHRY, CDR2 SYGVKD. Trimming took 4 bases from V and 3 from J; bases not matched to a gene: 3. CDR3 size: 14 residues.

This clonotype was counted ten times or more. V gene TRBV20-1 combines with J gene TRBJ2-3, with a weak D call TRBD2 (6 bases). Germline CDR1 reads DFQATT; CDR2 reads SNEGSKA (reference sequence). The CDR3 contains 15 residues. V was trimmed by 3 bases and J by 4 bases, leaving 17 bases between them. The DNA for the CDR3 is TGCAGTGCTAGTCGGATACCGGGGGTAGCAGATACGCAGTATTTT. Translated: CSASRIPGVADTQYF.

This clonotype was counted many times. The chain combines TRBV6-2 or TRBV6-3 with TRBJ2-3; weak D call: TRBD2 (5 bases). This CDR3 spans 16 amino acids. The germline V gene has CDR1 MNHEY and CDR2 SVGEGT. With 5 bases removed from V and 2 bases from J, the gap between germline ends came to 17 bases. CDR3 amino acids: CASSTTGSINTDTQYF. CDR3 DNA: TGTGCCAGCAGTACCACTGGGAGCATAAACACAGATACGCAGTATTTT.

This clonotype was counted between two and nine times. The chain is built from TRBV6-1 and TRBJ2-7; TRBD1 matches 10 bases. The CDR3 is 17 residues long. From germline, CDR1 is MNHNS and CDR2 SASEGT. V lost 4 bases to trimming and J lost 0 bases; unmatched junction nucleotides: 9. CDR3 protein: CASSATPGQGLSYEQYF. CDR3 sequence (DNA): TGTGCCAGCAGTGCCACCCCGGGACAGGGGCTCTCCTACGAGCAGTACTTC.

This clonotype was detected ten times or more. The rearrangement links TRBV10-3 to TRBJ2-1; 13 nucleotides agree with TRBD2. Germline CDR1 and CDR2: ENHRY and SYGVKD. V was pared by 4 bases and J by 7 bases, with 1 base of the junction left unmatched. The CDR3 totals 14 residues. The CDR3 loop is CAISGGLAGNEQFF. Written as DNA, the CDR3 is TGTGCCATCAGTGGGGGACTAGCGGGGAATGAGCAGTTCTTC.